This is a list of T cell receptor beta chains from one sample in a study of PD-1 blockade in classical Hodgkin lymphoma. The protocol was immunoSEQ multiplex PCR, while the TCRdb copy is restricted to in-frame clones and leaves out a portion. The sample gives 95,000 to 100,000 clones, around 89% of which show up once; under 7.5% is in the top ten. Sequenced here: peripheral blood mononuclear cells (PBMCs), sampled before the second cycle of nivolumab. These receptors came from a human donor with classical Hodgkin lymphoma. The CDR3 runs from the conserved cysteine through the conserved F or W. Each record gives: D gene, V gene, clone size, J gene, CDR3 protein. D genes are given only for firm matches. A row's size may be missing; if present it is once, few, many or a size class.

d_gene: TRBD1
v_gene: TRBV29-1
abundance: .
j_gene: TRBJ2-3
CDR3aa: CSVEDRGGTQYF

d_gene: TRBD2
v_gene: TRBV5-1
abundance: .
j_gene: TRBJ2-3
CDR3aa: CASSPIAGETTDTQYF

d_gene: TRBD1
v_gene: TRBV7-6
abundance: .
j_gene: TRBJ1-1
CDR3aa: CASSSGTGGVEAFF

d_gene: TRBD1
v_gene: TRBV30
abundance: once
j_gene: TRBJ1-6
CDR3aa: CAWISGGRFNSPLHF

d_gene: TRBD2
v_gene: TRBV7-6
abundance: .
j_gene: TRBJ2-3
CDR3aa: CASSLVPAGGTDTQYF

d_gene: TRBD1
v_gene: TRBV7-9
abundance: .
j_gene: TRBJ1-1
CDR3aa: CASSPRDRGQTEAFF

d_gene: .
v_gene: TRBV27
abundance: .
j_gene: TRBJ2-3
CDR3aa: CASSLLGPSTDTQYF

d_gene: .
v_gene: TRBV19
abundance: once
j_gene: TRBJ1-6
CDR3aa: CASSPGTEYNSPLHF

d_gene: .
v_gene: TRBV23-1
abundance: .
j_gene: TRBJ2-7
CDR3aa: CATPGDPPYEQYF

d_gene: .
v_gene: TRBV27
abundance: .
j_gene: TRBJ2-3
CDR3aa: CASTPYIGTDTQYF

d_gene: .
v_gene: TRBV7-2
abundance: .
j_gene: TRBJ1-2
CDR3aa: CASSFSGNYGYTF

d_gene: .
v_gene: TRBV4-1
abundance: few
j_gene: TRBJ1-1
CDR3aa: CASSLQVVSTEAFF

d_gene: .
v_gene: TRBV27
abundance: .
j_gene: TRBJ1-1
CDR3aa: CATAPRVMTNTEAFF

d_gene: TRBD1
v_gene: TRBV5-1
abundance: .
j_gene: TRBJ1-1
CDR3aa: CASSQGLTGTEAFF

d_gene: TRBD1
v_gene: TRBV5-5
abundance: .
j_gene: TRBJ2-7
CDR3aa: CASSLWDSSSYEQYF

d_gene: TRBD2
v_gene: TRBV29-1
abundance: .
j_gene: TRBJ2-7
CDR3aa: CSVEIGGGYEQYF

d_gene: .
v_gene: TRBV7-8
abundance: .
j_gene: TRBJ1-5
CDR3aa: CASSLREGDGPQHF

d_gene: TRBD2
v_gene: TRBV7-2
abundance: .
j_gene: TRBJ2-2
CDR3aa: CASSPSSGGSSNTGELFF

d_gene: .
v_gene: TRBV7-6
abundance: .
j_gene: TRBJ1-5
CDR3aa: CASSPGGQGHQPQHF

d_gene: .
v_gene: TRBV27
abundance: few
j_gene: TRBJ1-5
CDR3aa: CASSSQPQHF

d_gene: .
v_gene: TRBV4-2
abundance: .
j_gene: TRBJ1-2
CDR3aa: CASSQEAGSDYGYTF

d_gene: .
v_gene: TRBV19
abundance: .
j_gene: TRBJ1-2
CDR3aa: CASSIAGQGEAKGYTF

d_gene: TRBD2
v_gene: TRBV5-1
abundance: .
j_gene: TRBJ2-3
CDR3aa: CASTKGLVSTDTQYF

d_gene: .
v_gene: TRBV10-3
abundance: .
j_gene: TRBJ2-5
CDR3aa: CAISESVKGAGETQYF

d_gene: TRBD2
v_gene: TRBV12-5
abundance: .
j_gene: TRBJ2-3
CDR3aa: CASGLVITSGGDTDTQYF

d_gene: TRBD1
v_gene: TRBV5-4
abundance: .
j_gene: TRBJ1-2
CDR3aa: CASSAKTGALGHGYTF

d_gene: .
v_gene: TRBV19
abundance: .
j_gene: TRBJ1-6
CDR3aa: CASSIRPWDNSPLHF

d_gene: TRBD1
v_gene: TRBV4-3
abundance: .
j_gene: TRBJ2-2
CDR3aa: CASRQLAGGRTGELFF

d_gene: TRBD1
v_gene: TRBV5-6
abundance: .
j_gene: TRBJ2-7
CDR3aa: CASSFGTGGKYEQYF

d_gene: .
v_gene: TRBV7-2
abundance: few
j_gene: TRBJ1-6
CDR3aa: CASSLDGSYNSPLHF

d_gene: .
v_gene: TRBV5-1
abundance: once
j_gene: TRBJ2-7
CDR3aa: CASSLVATEQYF

d_gene: .
v_gene: TRBV15
abundance: .
j_gene: TRBJ2-5
CDR3aa: CATSRGTDQETQYF

d_gene: .
v_gene: TRBV10-3
abundance: .
j_gene: TRBJ2-1
CDR3aa: CAISGAGDNYNEQFF

d_gene: TRBD1
v_gene: TRBV30
abundance: .
j_gene: TRBJ2-7
CDR3aa: CAWMGQRYEQYF

d_gene: .
v_gene: TRBV4-3
abundance: .
j_gene: TRBJ2-2
CDR3aa: CASSQDPGQTTGELFF

d_gene: TRBD1
v_gene: TRBV9
abundance: .
j_gene: TRBJ2-1
CDR3aa: CASSVGTGGSEQFF

d_gene: .
v_gene: TRBV28
abundance: .
j_gene: TRBJ2-4
CDR3aa: CASSTVTLAKNIQYF

d_gene: TRBD1
v_gene: TRBV19
abundance: .
j_gene: TRBJ2-7
CDR3aa: CASSIGTGTYEQYF

d_gene: .
v_gene: TRBV6-1
abundance: .
j_gene: TRBJ1-6
CDR3aa: CASLWGQGYNSPLHF

d_gene: .
v_gene: TRBV10-2
abundance: .
j_gene: TRBJ2-7
CDR3aa: CASSEPLKTREQYF

d_gene: TRBD2
v_gene: TRBV29-1
abundance: .
j_gene: TRBJ2-5
CDR3aa: CSVEGLPPQETQYF

d_gene: TRBD2
v_gene: TRBV27
abundance: .
j_gene: TRBJ2-7
CDR3aa: CASSPGTSGGYEQYF

d_gene: .
v_gene: TRBV6-1
abundance: .
j_gene: TRBJ2-3
CDR3aa: CASSATRVSTDTQYF

d_gene: TRBD2
v_gene: TRBV5-1
abundance: few
j_gene: TRBJ2-1
CDR3aa: CASSPHRGDSAQGNEQFF

d_gene: TRBD2
v_gene: TRBV5-1
abundance: .
j_gene: TRBJ2-4
CDR3aa: CASSLVPAGGVGIQYF

d_gene: .
v_gene: TRBV7-3
abundance: .
j_gene: TRBJ1-2
CDR3aa: CASSPTGDYGYTF

d_gene: TRBD1
v_gene: TRBV5-8
abundance: .
j_gene: TRBJ1-1
CDR3aa: CASSRVQGGTEAFF

d_gene: .
v_gene: TRBV19
abundance: .
j_gene: TRBJ1-2
CDR3aa: CASSGTRTLGLYGYTF

d_gene: .
v_gene: TRBV4-3
abundance: .
j_gene: TRBJ2-2
CDR3aa: CASSQDLTGELFF

d_gene: .
v_gene: TRBV29-1
abundance: .
j_gene: TRBJ2-7
CDR3aa: CSVEVRQGKYEQYF

d_gene: .
v_gene: TRBV9
abundance: .
j_gene: TRBJ2-7
CDR3aa: CASSVARTSYEQYF

d_gene: .
v_gene: TRBV12-5
abundance: .
j_gene: TRBJ1-4
CDR3aa: CASGLASDWPATNEKLFF

d_gene: .
v_gene: TRBV15
abundance: .
j_gene: TRBJ2-3
CDR3aa: CAIQYRTATDTQYF

d_gene: .
v_gene: TRBV5-5
abundance: once
j_gene: TRBJ1-5
CDR3aa: CASSTSDFGRLGSNQPQHF

d_gene: TRBD1
v_gene: TRBV6-5
abundance: .
j_gene: TRBJ1-1
CDR3aa: CASTNRGWSETEAFF

d_gene: TRBD1
v_gene: TRBV7-2
abundance: .
j_gene: TRBJ1-2
CDR3aa: CASSLEGQGNTRANYGYTF